This T cell receptor beta chain was captured in a study of blood T cells in healthy people across ages. General observations from the study: It was the long-lived donors that had more naive CD4+ cells and higher diversity than aged donors. Estimated diversity, derived from one million T cells, was regarded as an underestimate.

Every participating donor contributed roughly 10 milliliters of peripheral blood through a draw. The use of a sample-barcoded 5' primer and a J-beta primer mix characterized a second PCR of about 7 to 12 cycles. Through a template-switch adaptor with 12 random nucleotides, each cDNA molecule received a tag. Via MiXCR, TCRdb re-called the 5' RACE reads, giving one row per CDR3 protein. This table holds some 1.4 million distinct CDR3 sequences, about 43% found once. CDR1 and CDR2 from the germline V gene are SGHRS and YFSETQ. The CDR3 spans 14 residues. With 4 bases removed from V and 3 bases from J, the gap between germline ends came to 13 bases. This clonotype turned up a few times. Its matching antigen is unknown.

The material sequenced was blood. This clonotype was obtained from a woman in her late teens or twenties in good health. This chain uses TRBV5-1 with TRBJ1-2; TRBD1 is a possible D gene (5 bases). CDR3 sequence reads: CASSTVGADYGYTF. In nucleotides, the CDR3 is TGCGCCAGCAGCACGGTAGGGGCCGACTATGGCTACACCTTC.